This T cell receptor beta chain comes out of a study of T cell responses to AZD1222 COVID-19 vaccine. Some clones are missing from TCRdb's copy, which holds only in-frame ones; the method was immunoSEQ multiplex PCR. Among about 85,000 clones, around 85% were seen once, and the ten largest hold about 7.5%. The CDR3 runs 15 residues. The V gene lost 0 bases and the J gene lost 0 bases, with 8 bases spanning the gap. In germline, CDR1 is SGHRS, CDR2 YFSETQ. Specimen: peripheral blood, collected on day 0 of AZD1222 vaccination. The V and J genes are TRBV5-1 and TRBJ2-3; D gene uncertain. The TCR comes from an adult in good health. CDR3 nucleotides: TGCGCCAGCAGCTTGGCCGTATCTAGCACAGATACGCAGTATTTT. Protein product: CASSLAVSSTDTQYF.